This TCR beta chain was sequenced in a study of human T cells and chemical hapten exposure. Study at large: Once 0.01% DPC had been applied to the upper back by patch test, readings were taken at 6 days. Alopecia areata, totalis or universalis affected patients, mainly female.

Time point meaning: pre-sensitization, week 0. Documented treatment: therapeutic diphenylcyclopropenone sensitization with weekly scalp DPC. Whole-study findings and limits: Healthy individuals' immune responses may differ from those of donors, who had alopecia.

Many counts were recorded for this clonotype. Its antigen is currently unknown. The V end lost 4 bases, the J end lost 8 bases, and 14 bases lay between the germline ends. The CDR3 length is 13 residues. Per the original data handling: Ranging from roughly 23,224 to 750,000, TCR counts per sample had a median value of around 100,000. TCRdb processed the RACE reads anew with MiXCR; each CDR3 protein has one entry. These V and J calls derive from TCRdb rather than the authors' analysis. This table has more than 250,000 distinct CDR3 sequences, approximately 8.4% appearing once. Specimen: whole blood, collected in connection with sensitization to the hapten diphenylcyclopropenone (DPC). The receptor comes from a woman in her thirties or forties with alopecia areata. Some clones in this sample may be carry-over from other donors' samples. The genes are TRBV12-3 or TRBV12-4 and TRBJ1-2, with unresolved D. The CDR3 nucleotides read TGTGCCAGCAGTTCCAGGATTGGAGGGGGCTACACCTTC. It translates to CASSSRIGGGYTF.